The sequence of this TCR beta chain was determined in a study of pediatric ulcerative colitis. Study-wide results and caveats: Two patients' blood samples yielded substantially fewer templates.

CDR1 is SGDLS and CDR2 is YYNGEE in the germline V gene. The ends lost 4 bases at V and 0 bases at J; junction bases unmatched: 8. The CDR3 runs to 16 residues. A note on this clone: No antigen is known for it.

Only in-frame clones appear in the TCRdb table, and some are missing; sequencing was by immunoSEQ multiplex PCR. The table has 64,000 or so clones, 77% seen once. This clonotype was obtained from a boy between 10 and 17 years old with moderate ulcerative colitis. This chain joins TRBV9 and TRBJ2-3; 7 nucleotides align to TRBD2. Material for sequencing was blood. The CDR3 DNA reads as TGTGCCAGCAGCTTCCGTTTTAGCGGGAGCACAGATACGCAGTATTTT. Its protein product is CASSFRFSGSTDTQYF.